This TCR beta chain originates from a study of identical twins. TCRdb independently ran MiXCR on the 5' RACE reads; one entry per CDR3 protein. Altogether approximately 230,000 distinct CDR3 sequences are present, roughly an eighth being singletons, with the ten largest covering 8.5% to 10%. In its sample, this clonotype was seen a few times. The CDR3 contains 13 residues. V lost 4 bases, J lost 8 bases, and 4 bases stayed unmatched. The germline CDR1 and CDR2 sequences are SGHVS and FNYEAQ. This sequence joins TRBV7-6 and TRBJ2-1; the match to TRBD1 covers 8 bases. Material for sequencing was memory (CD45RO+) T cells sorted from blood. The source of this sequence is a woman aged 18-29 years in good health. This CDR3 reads CASSSGTGDEQFF. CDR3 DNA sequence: TGTGCCAGCAGCTCTGGGACAGGCGATGAGCAGTTCTTC.